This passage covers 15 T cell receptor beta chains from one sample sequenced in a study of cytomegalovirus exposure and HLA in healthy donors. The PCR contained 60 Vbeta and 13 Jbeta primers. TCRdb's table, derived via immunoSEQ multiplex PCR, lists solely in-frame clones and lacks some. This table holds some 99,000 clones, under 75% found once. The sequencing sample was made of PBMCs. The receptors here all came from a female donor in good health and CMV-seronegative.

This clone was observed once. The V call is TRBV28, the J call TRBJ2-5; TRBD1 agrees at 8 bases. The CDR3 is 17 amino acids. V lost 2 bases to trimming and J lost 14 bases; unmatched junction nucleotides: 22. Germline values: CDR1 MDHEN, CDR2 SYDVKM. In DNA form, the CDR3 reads TGTGCCAGCAGTTTAGGTTTCAGGACAGGGATGAGTAGGCCGTTATACTTC. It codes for CASSLGFRTGMSRPLYF.

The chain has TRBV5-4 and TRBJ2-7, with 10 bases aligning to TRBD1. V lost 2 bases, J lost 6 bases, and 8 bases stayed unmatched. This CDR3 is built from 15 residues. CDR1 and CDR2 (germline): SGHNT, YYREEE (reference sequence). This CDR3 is CASSFLDRGSSEQYF. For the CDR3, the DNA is TGTGCCAGCAGCTTCTTGGACAGGGGGTCATCCGAGCAGTACTTC.

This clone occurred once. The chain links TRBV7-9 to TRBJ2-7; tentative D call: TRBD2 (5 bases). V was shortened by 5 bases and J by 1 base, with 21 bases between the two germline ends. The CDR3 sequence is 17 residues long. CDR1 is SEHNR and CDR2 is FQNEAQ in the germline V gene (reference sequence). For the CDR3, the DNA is TGTGCCAGCAGCCTCTCTATCACTAGAGTGGATTCCTACGAGCAGTACTTC. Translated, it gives CASSLSITRVDSYEQYF.

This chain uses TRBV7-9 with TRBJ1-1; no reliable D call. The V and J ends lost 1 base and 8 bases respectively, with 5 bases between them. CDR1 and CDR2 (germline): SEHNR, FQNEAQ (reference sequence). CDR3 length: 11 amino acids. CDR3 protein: CASSLDREAFF. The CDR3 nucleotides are TGTGCCAGCAGCTTAGACAGAGAAGCTTTCTTT.

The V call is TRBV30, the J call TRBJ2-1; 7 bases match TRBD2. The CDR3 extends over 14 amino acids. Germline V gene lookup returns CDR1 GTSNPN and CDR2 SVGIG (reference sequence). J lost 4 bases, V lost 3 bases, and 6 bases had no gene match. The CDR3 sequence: CAWSPGTTYNEQFF. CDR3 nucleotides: TGTGCCTGGAGCCCCGGGACTACTTACAATGAGCAGTTCTTC. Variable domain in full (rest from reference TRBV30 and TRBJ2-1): SQTIHQWPATLVQPVGSPLSLECTVEGTSNPNLYWYRQAAGRGLQLLFYSVGIGQISSEVPQNLSASRPQDRQFILSSKKLLLSDSGFYLCAWSPGTTYNEQFFGPGTRLTVL.

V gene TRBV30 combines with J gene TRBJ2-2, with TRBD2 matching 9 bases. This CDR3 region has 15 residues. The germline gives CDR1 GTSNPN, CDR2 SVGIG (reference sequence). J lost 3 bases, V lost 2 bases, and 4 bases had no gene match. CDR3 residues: CAWSLSGSYTGELFF. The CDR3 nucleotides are TGTGCCTGGAGTCTTAGCGGGAGTTACACCGGGGAGCTGTTTTTT.

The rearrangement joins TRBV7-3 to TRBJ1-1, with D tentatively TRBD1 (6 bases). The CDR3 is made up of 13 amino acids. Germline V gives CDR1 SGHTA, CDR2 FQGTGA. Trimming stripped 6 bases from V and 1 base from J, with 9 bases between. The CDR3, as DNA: TGTGCCAGCAGGCTGGACAGGAACACTGAAGCTTTCTTT. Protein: CASRLDRNTEAFF.

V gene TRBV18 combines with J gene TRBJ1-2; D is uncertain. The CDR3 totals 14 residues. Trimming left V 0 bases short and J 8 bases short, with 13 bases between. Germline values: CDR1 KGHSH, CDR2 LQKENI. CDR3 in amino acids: CASSPPSRSGGYTF. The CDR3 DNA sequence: TGTGCCAGCTCACCACCGTCCAGGTCTGGCGGCTACACCTTC. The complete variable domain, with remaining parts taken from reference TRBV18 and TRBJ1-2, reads NAGVMQNPRHLVRRRGQEARLRCSPMKGHSHVYWYRQLPEEGLKFMVYLQKENIIDESGMPKERFSAEFPKEGPSILRIQQVVRGDSAAYFCASSPPSRSGGYTFGSGTRLTVV.

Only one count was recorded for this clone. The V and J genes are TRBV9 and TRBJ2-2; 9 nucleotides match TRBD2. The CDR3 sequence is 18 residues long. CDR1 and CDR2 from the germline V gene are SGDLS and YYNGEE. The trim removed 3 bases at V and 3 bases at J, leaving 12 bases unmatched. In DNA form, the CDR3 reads TGTGCCAGCAGCGCCCCTCAGCGGGGGGCCCAACACACCGGGGAGCTGTTTTTT. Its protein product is CASSAPQRGAQHTGELFF.

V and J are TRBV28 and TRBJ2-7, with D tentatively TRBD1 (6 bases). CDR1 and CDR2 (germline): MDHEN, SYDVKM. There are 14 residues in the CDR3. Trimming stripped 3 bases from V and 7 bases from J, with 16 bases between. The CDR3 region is CASSFRQAPGEQYF. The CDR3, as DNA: TGTGCCAGCAGTTTTAGACAGGCCCCTGGAGAGCAGTACTTC.

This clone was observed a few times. The CDR3 sequence is CASTGQGTSGRNTQYF. CDR3 coding DNA: TGTGCCAGCACGGGGCAGGGGACTAGCGGGAGAAATACGCAGTATTTT. The chain couples TRBV7-8 to TRBJ2-3, with TRBD2 matching over 14 bases. The CDR3 contains 16 residues. Germline CDR1 reads SGHVS; CDR2 reads FQNEAQ. Unmatched junction bases numbered 10, after V lost 7 bases and J lost 7 bases. The full variable domain, rest sourced from reference TRBV7-8 and TRBJ2-3, is GAGVSQSPRYKVAKRGQDVALRCDPISGHVSLFWYQQALGQGPEFLTYFQNEAQLDKSGLPSDRFFAERPEGSVSTLKIQRTQQEDSAVYLCASTGQGTSGRNTQYFGPGTRLTVL.

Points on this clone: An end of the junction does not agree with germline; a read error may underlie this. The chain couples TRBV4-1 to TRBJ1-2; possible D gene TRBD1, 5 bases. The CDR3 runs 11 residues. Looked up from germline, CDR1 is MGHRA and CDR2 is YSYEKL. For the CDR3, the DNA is TGCGCCAGCAGCCAAGTGGGGCTTTTCGCCTTC. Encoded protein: CASSQVGLFAF.

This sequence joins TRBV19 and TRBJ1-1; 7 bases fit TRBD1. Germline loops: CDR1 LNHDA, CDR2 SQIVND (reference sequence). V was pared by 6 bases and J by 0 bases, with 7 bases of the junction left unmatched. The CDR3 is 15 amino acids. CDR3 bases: TGTGCCAGTAGACCCTGGACAGGAGTGAACACTGAAGCTTTCTTT. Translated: CASRPWTGVNTEAFF.

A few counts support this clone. The CDR3 is CSVGLDTQYF. The DNA of the CDR3 is TGCAGTGTTGGGCTAGATACGCAGTATTTT. The chain combines TRBV20-1 with TRBJ2-3; D gene uncertain. CDR1 is DFQATT and CDR2 is SNEGSKA in the germline V gene (reference sequence). This CDR3 comprises 10 residues. The ends were cut back, 7 bases at V and 5 bases at J, with 7 bases in the middle.

The CDR3 reads CASSFGGREETQYF. Written as DNA, the CDR3 is TGTGCCAGCAGCTTTGGCGGCCGGGAAGAGACCCAGTACTTC. The chain couples TRBV11-2 to TRBJ2-5; D call uncertain. CDR3 length: 14 amino acids. From germline, CDR1 is SGHAT and CDR2 FQNNGV. V lost 3 bases and J 3 bases, leaving 11 bases between the germline ends.